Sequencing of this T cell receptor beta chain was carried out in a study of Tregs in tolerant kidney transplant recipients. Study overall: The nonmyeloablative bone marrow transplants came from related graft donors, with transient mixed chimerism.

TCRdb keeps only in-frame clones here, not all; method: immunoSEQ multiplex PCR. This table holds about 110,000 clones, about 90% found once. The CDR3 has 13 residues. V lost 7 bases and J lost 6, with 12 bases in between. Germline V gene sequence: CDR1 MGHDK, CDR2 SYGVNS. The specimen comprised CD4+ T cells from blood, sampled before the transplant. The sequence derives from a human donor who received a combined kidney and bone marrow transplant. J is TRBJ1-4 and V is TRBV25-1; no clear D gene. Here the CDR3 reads CASTRKGDEKLFF. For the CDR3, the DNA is TGTGCCAGCACCAGAAAGGGAGATGAAAAACTGTTTTTT.